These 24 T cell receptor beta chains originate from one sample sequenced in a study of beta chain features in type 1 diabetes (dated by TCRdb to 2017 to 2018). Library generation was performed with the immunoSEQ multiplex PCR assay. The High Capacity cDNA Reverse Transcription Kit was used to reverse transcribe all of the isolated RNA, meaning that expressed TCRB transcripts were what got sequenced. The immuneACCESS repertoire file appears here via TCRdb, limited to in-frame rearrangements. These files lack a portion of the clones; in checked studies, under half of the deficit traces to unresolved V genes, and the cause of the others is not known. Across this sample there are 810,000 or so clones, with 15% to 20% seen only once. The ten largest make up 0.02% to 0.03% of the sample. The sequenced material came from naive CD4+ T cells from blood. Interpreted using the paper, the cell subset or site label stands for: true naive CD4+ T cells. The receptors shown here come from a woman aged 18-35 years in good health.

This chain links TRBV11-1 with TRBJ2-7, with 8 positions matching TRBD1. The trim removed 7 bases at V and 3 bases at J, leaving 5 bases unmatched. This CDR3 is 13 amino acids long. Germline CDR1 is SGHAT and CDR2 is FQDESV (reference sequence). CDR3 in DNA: TGTGCCAGCATTAATACAGGGGGCTACGAGCAGTACTTC. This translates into CASINTGGYEQYF.

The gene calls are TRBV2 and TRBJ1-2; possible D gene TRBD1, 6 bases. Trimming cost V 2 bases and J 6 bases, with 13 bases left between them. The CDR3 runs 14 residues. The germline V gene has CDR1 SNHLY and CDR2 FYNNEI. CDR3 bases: TGTGCCAGCAGTGAACGTTCAGGGGCCGATGGCTACACCTTC. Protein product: CASSERSGADGYTF. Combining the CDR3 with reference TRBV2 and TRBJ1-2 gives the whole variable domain EPEVTQTPSHQVTQMGQEVILRCVPISNHLYFYWYRQILGQKVEFLVSFYNNEISEKSEIFDDQFSVERPDGSNFTLKIRSTKLEDSAMYFCASSERSGADGYTFGSGTRLTVV.

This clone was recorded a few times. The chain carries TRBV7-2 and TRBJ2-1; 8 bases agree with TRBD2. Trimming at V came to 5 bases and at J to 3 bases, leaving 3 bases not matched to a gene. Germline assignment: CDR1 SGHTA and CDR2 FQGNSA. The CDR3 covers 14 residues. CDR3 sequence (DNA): TGTGCCAGCAGCGTCACTAGCGGCTACAATGAGCAGTTCTTC. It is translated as CASSVTSGYNEQFF. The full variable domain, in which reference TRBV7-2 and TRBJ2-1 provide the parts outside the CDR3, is GAGVSQSPSNKVTEKGKDVELRCDPISGHTALYWYRQSLGQGLEFLIYFQGNSAPDKSGLPSDRFSAERTGGSVSTLTIQRTQQEDSAVYLCASSVTSGYNEQFFGPGTRLTVL.

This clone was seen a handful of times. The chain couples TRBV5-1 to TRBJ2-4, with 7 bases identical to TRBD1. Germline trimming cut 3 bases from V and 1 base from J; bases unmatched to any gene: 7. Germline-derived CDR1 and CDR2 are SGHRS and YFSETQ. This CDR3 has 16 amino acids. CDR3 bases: TGCGCCAGCAGCTCGAAAGGGGGCTACGCCAAAAACATTCAGTACTTC. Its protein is CASSSKGGYAKNIQYF.

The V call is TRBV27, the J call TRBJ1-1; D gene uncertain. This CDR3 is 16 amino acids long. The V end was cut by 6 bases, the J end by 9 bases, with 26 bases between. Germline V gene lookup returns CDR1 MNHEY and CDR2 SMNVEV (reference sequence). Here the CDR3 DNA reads TGTGCCAGCAGCCCCCCTGGGTCCTGGTCCAACCACCAAGCTTTCTTT. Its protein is CASSPPGSWSNHQAFF.

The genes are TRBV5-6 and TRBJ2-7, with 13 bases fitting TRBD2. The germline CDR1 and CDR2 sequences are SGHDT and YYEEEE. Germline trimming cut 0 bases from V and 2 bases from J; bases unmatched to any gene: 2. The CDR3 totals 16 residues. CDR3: CASSLVGLAGAYEQYF. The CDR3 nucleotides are TGTGCCAGCAGCTTGGTAGGACTAGCGGGAGCCTACGAGCAGTACTTC.

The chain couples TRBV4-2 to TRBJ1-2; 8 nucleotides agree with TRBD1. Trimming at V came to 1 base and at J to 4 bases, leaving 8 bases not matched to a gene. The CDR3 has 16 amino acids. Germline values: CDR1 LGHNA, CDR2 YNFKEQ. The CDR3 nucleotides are TGTGCCAGCAGCCAAGGTGACGACAGGGGACCCTATGGCTACACCTTC. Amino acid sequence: CASSQGDDRGPYGYTF.

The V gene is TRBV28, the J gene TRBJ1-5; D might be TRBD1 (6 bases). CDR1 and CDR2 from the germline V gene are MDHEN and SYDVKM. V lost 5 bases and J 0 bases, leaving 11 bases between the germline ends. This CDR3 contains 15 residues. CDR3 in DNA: TGTGCCAGCAGTCCCGGGGGGCCTAGCAATCAGCCCCAGCATTTT. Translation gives CASSPGGPSNQPQHF. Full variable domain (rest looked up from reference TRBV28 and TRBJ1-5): DVKVTQSSRYLVKRTGEKVFLECVQDMDHENMFWYRQDPGLGLRLIYFSYDVKMKEKGDIPEGYSVSREKKERFSLILESASTNQTSMYLCASSPGGPSNQPQHFGDGTRLSIL.

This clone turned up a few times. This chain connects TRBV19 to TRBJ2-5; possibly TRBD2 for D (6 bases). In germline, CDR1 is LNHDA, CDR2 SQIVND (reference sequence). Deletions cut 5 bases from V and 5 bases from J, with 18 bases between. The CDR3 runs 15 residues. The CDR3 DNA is TGTGCCAGTAGTCCAGGGCGCCTAGCGCCGGAGACCCAGTACTTC. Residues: CASSPGRLAPETQYF. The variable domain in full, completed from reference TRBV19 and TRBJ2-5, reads DGGITQSPKYLFRKEGQNVTLSCEQNLNHDAMYWYRQDPGQGLRLIYYSQIVNDFQKGDIAEGYSVSREKKESFPLTVTSAQKNPTAFYLCASSPGRLAPETQYFGPGTRLLVL.

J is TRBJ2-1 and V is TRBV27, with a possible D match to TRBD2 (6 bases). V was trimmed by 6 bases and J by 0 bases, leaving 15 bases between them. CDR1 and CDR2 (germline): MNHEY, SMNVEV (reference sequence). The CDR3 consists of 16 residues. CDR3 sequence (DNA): TGTGCCAGCAGAAATAAGACTAGACTCTCCTACAATGAGCAGTTCTTC. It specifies CASRNKTRLSYNEQFF.

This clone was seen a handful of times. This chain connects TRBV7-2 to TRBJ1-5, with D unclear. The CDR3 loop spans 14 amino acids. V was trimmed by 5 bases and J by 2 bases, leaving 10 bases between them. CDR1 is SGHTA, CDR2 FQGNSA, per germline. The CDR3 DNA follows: TGTGCCAGCAGCGAATTCGGGGGCAATCAGCCCCAGCATTTT. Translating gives CASSEFGGNQPQHF. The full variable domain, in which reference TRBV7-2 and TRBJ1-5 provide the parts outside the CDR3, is GAGVSQSPSNKVTEKGKDVELRCDPISGHTALYWYRQSLGQGLEFLIYFQGNSAPDKSGLPSDRFSAERTGGSVSTLTIQRTQQEDSAVYLCASSEFGGNQPQHFGDGTRLSIL.

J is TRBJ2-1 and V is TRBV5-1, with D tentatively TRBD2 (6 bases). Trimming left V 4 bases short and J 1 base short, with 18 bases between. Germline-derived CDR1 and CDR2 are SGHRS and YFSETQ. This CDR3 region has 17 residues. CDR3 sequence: CASSDRHREWSYNEQFF. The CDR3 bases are TGCGCCAGCAGCGACCGCCACCGGGAGTGGTCCTACAATGAGCAGTTCTTC.

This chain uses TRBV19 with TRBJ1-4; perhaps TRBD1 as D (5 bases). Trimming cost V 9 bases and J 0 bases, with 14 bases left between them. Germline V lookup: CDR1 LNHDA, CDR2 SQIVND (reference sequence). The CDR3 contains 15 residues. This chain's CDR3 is CASRQGPSTNEKLFF. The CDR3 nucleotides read TGTGCCAGCCGCCAGGGCCCTTCAACTAATGAAAAACTGTTTTTT.

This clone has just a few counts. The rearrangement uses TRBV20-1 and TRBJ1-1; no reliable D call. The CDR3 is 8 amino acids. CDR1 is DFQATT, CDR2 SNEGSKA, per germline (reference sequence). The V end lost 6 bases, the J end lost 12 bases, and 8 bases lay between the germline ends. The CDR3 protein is CSALKTFF. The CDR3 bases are TGCAGTGCCCTAAAGACTTTCTTT.

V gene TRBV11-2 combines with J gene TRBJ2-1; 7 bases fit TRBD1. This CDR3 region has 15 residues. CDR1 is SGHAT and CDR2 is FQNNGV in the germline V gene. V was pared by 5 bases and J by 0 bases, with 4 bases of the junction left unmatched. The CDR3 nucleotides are TGTGCCAGCAGCCGCACAGGGGCCTCCTACAATGAGCAGTTCTTC. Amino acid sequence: CASSRTGASYNEQFF.

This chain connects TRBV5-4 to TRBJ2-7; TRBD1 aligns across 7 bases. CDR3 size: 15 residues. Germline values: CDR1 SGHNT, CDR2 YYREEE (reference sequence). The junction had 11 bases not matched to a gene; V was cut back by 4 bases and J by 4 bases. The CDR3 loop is CASSRETGLSYEQYF. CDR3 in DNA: TGTGCCAGCAGCCGAGAGACAGGGCTATCATACGAGCAGTACTTC.

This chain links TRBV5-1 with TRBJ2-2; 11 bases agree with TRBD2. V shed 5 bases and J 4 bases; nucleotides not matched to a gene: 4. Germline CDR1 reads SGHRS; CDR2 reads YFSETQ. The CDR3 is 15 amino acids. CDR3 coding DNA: TGCGCCAGCAGACCCGGGACTAGCGGCACCGGGGAGCTGTTTTTT. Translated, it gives CASRPGTSGTGELFF.

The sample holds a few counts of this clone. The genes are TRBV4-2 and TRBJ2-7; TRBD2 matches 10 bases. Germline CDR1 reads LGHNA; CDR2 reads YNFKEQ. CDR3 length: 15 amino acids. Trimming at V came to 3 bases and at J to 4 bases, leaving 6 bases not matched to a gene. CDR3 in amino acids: CASSHTSGDQYEQYF. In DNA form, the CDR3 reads TGTGCCAGCAGCCACACTAGCGGGGACCAATACGAGCAGTACTTC.

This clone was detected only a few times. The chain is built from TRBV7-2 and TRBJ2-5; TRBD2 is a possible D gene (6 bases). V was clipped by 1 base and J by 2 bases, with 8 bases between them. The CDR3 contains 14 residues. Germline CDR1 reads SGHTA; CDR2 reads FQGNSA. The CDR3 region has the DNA TGTGCCAGCAGCTTAGATGCGGGGCAAGAGACCCAGTACTTC. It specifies CASSLDAGQETQYF.

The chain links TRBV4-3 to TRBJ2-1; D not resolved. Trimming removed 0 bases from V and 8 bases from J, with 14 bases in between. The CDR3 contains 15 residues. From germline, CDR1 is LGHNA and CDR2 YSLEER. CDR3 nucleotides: TGCGCCAGCAGCCAAGATCTTGGATTCCGATATGAGCAGTTCTTC. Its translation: CASSQDLGFRYEQFF.

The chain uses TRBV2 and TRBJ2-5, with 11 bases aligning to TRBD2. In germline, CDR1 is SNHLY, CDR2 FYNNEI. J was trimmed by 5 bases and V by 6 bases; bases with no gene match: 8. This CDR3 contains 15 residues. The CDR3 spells CASSGSGRGGETQYF. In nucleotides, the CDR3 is TGTGCCAGCAGCGGTAGCGGGAGGGGAGGGGAGACCCAGTACTTC.

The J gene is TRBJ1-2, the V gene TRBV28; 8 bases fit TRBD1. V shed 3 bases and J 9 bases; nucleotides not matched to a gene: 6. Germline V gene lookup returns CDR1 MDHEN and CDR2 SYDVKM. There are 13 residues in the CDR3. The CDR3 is CASSFADRERYTF. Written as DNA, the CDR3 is TGTGCCAGCAGTTTTGCGGACAGGGAGCGCTACACCTTC.

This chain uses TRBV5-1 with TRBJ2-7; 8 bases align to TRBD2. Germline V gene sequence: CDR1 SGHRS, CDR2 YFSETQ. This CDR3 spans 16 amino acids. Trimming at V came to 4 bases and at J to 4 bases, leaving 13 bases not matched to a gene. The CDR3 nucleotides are TGCGCCAGCAGCCCGGGGGGGGCGACCACATTATACGAGCAGTACTTC. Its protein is CASSPGGATTLYEQYF.

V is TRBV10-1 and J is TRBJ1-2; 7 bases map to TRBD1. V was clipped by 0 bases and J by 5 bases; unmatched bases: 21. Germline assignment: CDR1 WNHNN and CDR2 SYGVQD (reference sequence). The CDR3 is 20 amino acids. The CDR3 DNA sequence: TGCGCCAGCAGTGAGTCTTTAAAGGTGAAGACAGGGATCTCGGAGTATGGCTACACCTTC. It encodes CASSESLKVKTGISEYGYTF.